The 20 T cell receptor beta chains below come from one sample, sequenced in a study of T cells in Graves' hyperthyroidism and ophthalmopathy. Regions amplified from RNA transcripts were the TCR beta CDR3 regions. Primed by the HTBI set, a first-round RT-PCR was run on the TCR CDR3. TCRdb analysed the multiplex PCR reads with MiXCR anew, one entry per CDR3 protein. The repertoire holds roughly 600,000 distinct CDR3 sequences, with about 15% as singletons. The specimen sequenced was blood. These receptors all stem from a woman in her forties or fifties with Graves' ophthalmopathy.

The chain uses TRBV15 and TRBJ2-3; 7 bases fit TRBD2. This CDR3 comprises 14 residues. Germline V gives CDR1 LNHNV, CDR2 YYDKDF (reference sequence). V lost 2 bases and J lost 5; bases outside the gene matches: 4. CDR3 sequence (DNA): TGTGCCACCAGCAGACTAGCGGCGGGAGATACGCAGTATTTT. Translating gives CATSRLAAGDTQYF.

Only a few counts were recorded for this clonotype. V and J are TRBV13 and TRBJ2-3; TRBD2 agrees at 11 bases. The CDR3 totals 14 residues. V shed 6 bases and J 4 bases; nucleotides not matched to a gene: 3. The germline V gene encodes CDR1 PRHDT and CDR2 FYEKMQ (reference sequence). DNA for the CDR3: TGTGCCAGCAGTTGGACTAGCGGGTCAGATACGCAGTATTTT. Translation gives CASSWTSGSDTQYF. Full variable domain (rest looked up from reference TRBV13 and TRBJ2-3): AAGVIQSPRHLIKEKRETATLKCYPIPRHDTVYWYQQGPGQDPQFLISFYEKMQSDKGSIPDRFSAQQFSDYHSELNMSSLELGDSALYFCASSWTSGSDTQYFGPGTRLTVL.

With respect to this clonotype: A clone one base away is much larger, so this may be a read error. This chain joins TRBV7-3 and TRBJ2-2; 8 bases are shared with TRBD2. J gave up 3 bases and V 5 bases, and 5 bases lay outside the gene matches. This CDR3 is built from 15 residues. The germline V gene encodes CDR1 SGHTA and CDR2 FQGTGA. CDR3 coding DNA: TGTGCCAGCAGCCCTGCTAGCGGGTACACCGGGGAGCTGTTTTTT. It specifies CASSPASGYTGELFF.

Many counts were recorded for this clonotype. The V gene is TRBV28, the J gene TRBJ2-1, with 11 bases lining up with TRBD2. Germline V gene sequence: CDR1 MDHEN, CDR2 SYDVKM. The CDR3 has 15 residues. V dropped 10 bases and J dropped 6; count of bases not matched to a gene: 11. The CDR3 DNA is TGTGCCACCTCACCCCGAACTAGCGGGAGCAATGAGCAGTTCTTC. The encoded protein is CATSPRTSGSNEQFF. The variable domain in full, completed from reference TRBV28 and TRBJ2-1, reads DVKVTQSSRYLVKRTGEKVFLECVQDMDHENMFWYRQDPGLGLRLIYFSYDVKMKEKGDIPEGYSVSREKKERFSLILESASTNQTSMYLCATSPRTSGSNEQFFGPGTRLTVL.

This clonotype showed up just a few times. A much larger clone differs from this one at a single base, so this may be a read error. This chain joins TRBV7-3 and TRBJ1-1; D is unclear. This CDR3 has 13 amino acids. V was shortened by 8 bases and J by 4 bases, with 14 bases between the two germline ends. CDR1 and CDR2 from the germline V gene are SGHTA and FQGTGA. CDR3 coding DNA: TGTGCCAGCGGCCGTTCATGGGCCACTGAAGCTTTCTTT. This sequence encodes CASGRSWATEAFF.

For this clonotype: A read error may produce the germline difference seen at one junction end. The genes are TRBV27 and TRBJ1-2; TRBD1 matches 8 bases. This CDR3 region has 14 residues. Germline lookup yields CDR1 MNHEY and CDR2 SMNVEV (reference sequence). CDR3: CASSPRTGLYGHTF. The CDR3 region has the DNA TGTGCCAGCAGCCCTAGGACAGGGCTCTATGGCCACACCTTC.

This clonotype was observed at least ten times. This chain joins TRBV2 and TRBJ1-1, with D uncertain. CDR3 length: 14 residues. Trimming took off 7 bases at V and 1 base at J, with 13 bases between the two ends. CDR1 is SNHLY and CDR2 is FYNNEI in the germline V gene. The CDR3 reads CASNLWPGNTEAFF. The CDR3 nucleotides are TGTGCCAGCAACCTTTGGCCGGGGAACACTGAAGCTTTCTTT.

V is TRBV25-1 and J is TRBJ2-5; D call uncertain. Trimming shortened V by 1 base and J by 5 bases, and 8 bases separated the two germline ends. The CDR3 contains 13 residues. CDR1 is MGHDK and CDR2 is SYGVNS in the germline V gene. Here the CDR3 DNA reads TGTGCCAGCAGTGAATTTGGGCGCGAGACCCAGTACTTC. It yields the protein CASSEFGRETQYF.

This clonotype showed up just a few times. The V call is TRBV13, the J call TRBJ1-1; D remains ambiguous. This CDR3 contains 15 residues. CDR1 and CDR2 (germline): PRHDT, FYEKMQ (reference sequence). Trimming cost V 0 bases and J 1 base, with 9 bases left between them. The CDR3 DNA sequence: TGTGCCAGCAGCTTAGGCCTAGGTCAGAACACTGAAGCTTTCTTT. Amino acids: CASSLGLGQNTEAFF.

This clonotype was recorded many times. The rearrangement joins TRBV20-1 to TRBJ1-4, with D unclear. Germline lookup yields CDR1 DFQATT and CDR2 SNEGSKA (reference sequence). This CDR3 has 12 residues. The ends were cut back, 7 bases at V and 5 bases at J, with 11 bases in the middle. Here the CDR3 reads CSVLWANEKLFF. The CDR3 region has the DNA TGCAGTGTTCTTTGGGCAAATGAAAAACTGTTTTTT.

This clonotype was picked up many times. The rearrangement joins TRBV11-3 to TRBJ2-1, with D tentatively TRBD2 (5 bases). The CDR3 is 12 amino acids. Germline V gene sequence: CDR1 SGHNT, CDR2 YENEEA. The V end lost 5 bases, the J end lost 10 bases, and 12 bases lay between the germline ends. In DNA, the CDR3 is TGTGCCAGCAGCCGTAACTCGGGGGAGCAGTTCTTC. This encodes CASSRNSGEQFF.

At least ten counts were recorded for this clonotype. The chain employs TRBV4-1 and TRBJ1-1; no clear D gene. This CDR3 is built from 16 residues. Trimming took 4 bases from V and 4 from J, leaving 19 bases between them. Germline-derived CDR1 and CDR2 are MGHRA and YSYEKL. Here the CDR3 reads CASSPLKRPSGTEAFF. The CDR3 region has the DNA TGCGCCAGCAGCCCCCTCAAACGACCTTCGGGCACTGAAGCTTTCTTT.

The chain has TRBV27 and TRBJ2-1, with TRBD2 identical over 9 bases. The germline V gene has CDR1 MNHEY and CDR2 SMNVEV (reference sequence). The length of the CDR3 is 16 residues. Germline trimming cut 0 bases from V and 4 bases from J; bases unmatched to any gene: 4. The CDR3 sequence is CASSLSPSGAYNEQFF. In DNA form, the CDR3 reads TGTGCCAGCAGTTTATCCCCTAGCGGGGCGTACAATGAGCAGTTCTTC.

This clonotype has just a few counts. J is TRBJ2-3 and V is TRBV5-4; D gene uncertain. V shed 5 bases and J shed 2 bases, with 12 bases lying between them. Germline V CDR1 and CDR2: SGHNT, YYREEE (reference sequence). The CDR3 extends over 14 amino acids. The CDR3 DNA sequence: TGTGCCAGCAGAATTGCGCCTAACACAGATACGCAGTATTTT. It specifies CASRIAPNTDTQYF.

In this sample, this clonotype turned up many times. CDR3 region: CASSFQRNTEAFF. The DNA of the CDR3 is TGTGCCAGCAGTTTCCAAAGGAACACTGAAGCTTTCTTT. The rearrangement links TRBV27 to TRBJ1-1; D ambiguous. Germline V gene sequence: CDR1 MNHEY, CDR2 SMNVEV (reference sequence). The V gene lost 3 bases and the J gene lost 1 base, with 6 bases spanning the gap. The CDR3 runs 13 residues.

CDR3 amino acids: CASSFGVKNTEAFF. The CDR3 bases are TGTGCCAGTAGCTTCGGCGTAAAGAACACTGAAGCTTTCTTT. The chain is built from TRBV19 and TRBJ1-1; D unclear. V gave up 6 bases and J gave up 1 base, with 12 bases separating them. CDR1 and CDR2 from the germline V gene are LNHDA and SQIVND (reference sequence). The CDR3 sequence is 14 residues long.

This clonotype was counted at least ten times. V is TRBV7-2 and J is TRBJ1-1; D is ambiguous. The CDR3 runs 15 residues. The ends were cut back, 1 base at V and 8 bases at J, with 17 bases in the middle. CDR1 and CDR2 (germline): SGHTA, FQGNSA. Here the CDR3 DNA reads TGTGCCAGCAGCTTAGGCCGGAGGCTGTCCGGGGAAGCTTTCTTT. Encoded protein: CASSLGRRLSGEAFF.

This clonotype was recorded at least ten times. V gene TRBV6-2 or TRBV6-3 combines with J gene TRBJ2-1, with 7 nucleotides matching TRBD2. J lost 9 bases, V lost 0 bases, and 17 bases had no gene match. The CDR3 consists of 18 residues. Germline-derived CDR1 and CDR2 are MNHEY and SVGEGT. The CDR3 bases are TGTGCCAGCAGTTACTCGATCGGAGGGGAAGCGGGACTCGGTGAGCAGTTCTTC. It codes for CASSYSIGGEAGLGEQFF.

This clonotype was detected ten times or more. The chain combines TRBV6-1 with TRBJ2-7, with TRBD1 matching 10 bases. This CDR3 region has 17 residues. Germline-derived CDR1 and CDR2 are MNHNS and SASEGT. The junction had 13 bases not matched to a gene; V was cut back by 6 bases and J by 2 bases. The CDR3 bases are TGTGCCAGCAGCGAAATCCCCTGGGGACAGGGGACCTACGAGCAGTACTTC. It translates to CASSEIPWGQGTYEQYF.

Only a few counts were recorded for this clonotype. The genes are TRBV24-1 and TRBJ1-2; D unresolved. Trimming pared 0 bases from V and 3 bases from J, leaving 4 bases between. The germline CDR1 and CDR2 sequences are KGHDR and SFDVKD. CDR3 length: 13 amino acids. In nucleotides, the CDR3 is TGTGCCACCAGTGATTTGAGGGACTATGGCTACACCTTC. This sequence encodes CATSDLRDYGYTF.